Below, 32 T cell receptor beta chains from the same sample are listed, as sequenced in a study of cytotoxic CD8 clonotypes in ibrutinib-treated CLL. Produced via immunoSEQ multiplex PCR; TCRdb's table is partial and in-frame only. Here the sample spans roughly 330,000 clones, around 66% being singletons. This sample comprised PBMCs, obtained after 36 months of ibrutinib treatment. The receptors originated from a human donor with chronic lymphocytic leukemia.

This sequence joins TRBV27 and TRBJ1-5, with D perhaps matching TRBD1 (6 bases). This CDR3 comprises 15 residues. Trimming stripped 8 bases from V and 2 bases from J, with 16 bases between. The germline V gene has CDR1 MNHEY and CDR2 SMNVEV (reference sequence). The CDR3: CASRPRGAGNQPQHF. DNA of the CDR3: TGTGCCAGCCGACCCCGGGGGGCTGGCAATCAGCCCCAGCATTTT.

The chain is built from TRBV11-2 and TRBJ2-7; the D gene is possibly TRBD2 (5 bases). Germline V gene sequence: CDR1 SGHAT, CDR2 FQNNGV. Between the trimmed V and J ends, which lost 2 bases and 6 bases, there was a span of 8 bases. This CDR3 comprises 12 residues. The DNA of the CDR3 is TGTGCCAGCAGCTTAACTAGGTCCGAGCAGTACTTC. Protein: CASSLTRSEQYF. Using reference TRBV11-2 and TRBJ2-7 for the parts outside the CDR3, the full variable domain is EAGVAQSPRYKIIEKRQSVAFWCNPISGHATLYWYQQILGQGPKLLIQFQNNGVVDDSQLPKDRFSAERLKGVDSTLKIQPAKLEDSAVYLCASSLTRSEQYFGPGTRLTVT.

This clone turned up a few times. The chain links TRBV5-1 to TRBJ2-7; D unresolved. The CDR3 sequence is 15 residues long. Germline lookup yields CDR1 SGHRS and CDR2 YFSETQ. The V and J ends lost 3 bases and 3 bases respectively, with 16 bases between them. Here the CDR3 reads CASSSPLPRIYEQYF. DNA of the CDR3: TGCGCCAGCAGCTCGCCCCTTCCGAGGATCTACGAGCAGTACTTC.

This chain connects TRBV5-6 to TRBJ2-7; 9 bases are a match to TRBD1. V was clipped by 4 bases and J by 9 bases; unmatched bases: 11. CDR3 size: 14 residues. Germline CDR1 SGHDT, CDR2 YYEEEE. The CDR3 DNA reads TGTGCCAGCAGCCTGACCGGACAGGGGTATAGGCAGTACTTC. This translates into CASSLTGQGYRQYF.

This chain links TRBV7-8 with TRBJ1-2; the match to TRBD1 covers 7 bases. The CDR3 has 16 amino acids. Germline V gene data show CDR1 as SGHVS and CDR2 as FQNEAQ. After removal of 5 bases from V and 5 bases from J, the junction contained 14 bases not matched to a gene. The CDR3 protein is CASSPRDRWGRYGYTF. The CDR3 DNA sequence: TGTGCCAGCAGCCCACGGGACAGATGGGGGAGGTATGGCTACACCTTC.

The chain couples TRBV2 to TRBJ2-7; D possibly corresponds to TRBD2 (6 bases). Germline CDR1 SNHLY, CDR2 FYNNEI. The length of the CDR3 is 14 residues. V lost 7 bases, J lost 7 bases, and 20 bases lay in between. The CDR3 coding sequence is TGTGCCAGCATGAGTGCGGGGATTAGCGGAGAGCAGTACTTC. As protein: CASMSAGISGEQYF.

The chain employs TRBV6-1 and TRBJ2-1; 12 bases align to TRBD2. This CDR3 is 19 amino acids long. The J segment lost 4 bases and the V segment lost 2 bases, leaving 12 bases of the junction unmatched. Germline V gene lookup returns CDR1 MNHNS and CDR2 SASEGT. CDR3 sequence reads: CASSEYHTTSGGLYNEQFF. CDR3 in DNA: TGTGCCAGCAGTGAATATCATACGACTAGCGGGGGCCTATACAATGAGCAGTTCTTC.

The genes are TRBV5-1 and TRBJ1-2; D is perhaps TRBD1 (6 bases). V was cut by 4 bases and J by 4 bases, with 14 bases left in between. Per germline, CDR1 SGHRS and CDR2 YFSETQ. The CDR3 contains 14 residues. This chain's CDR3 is CASSPGALFYGYTF. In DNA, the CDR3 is TGCGCCAGCAGCCCGGGGGCACTTTTCTATGGCTACACCTTC.

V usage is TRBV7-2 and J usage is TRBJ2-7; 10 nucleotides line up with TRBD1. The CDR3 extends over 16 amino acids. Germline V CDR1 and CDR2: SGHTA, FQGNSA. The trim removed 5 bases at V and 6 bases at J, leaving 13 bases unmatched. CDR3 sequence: CASSLTRGQGSREQYF. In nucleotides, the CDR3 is TGTGCCAGCAGCCTCACTAGGGGACAGGGGTCTCGCGAGCAGTACTTC.

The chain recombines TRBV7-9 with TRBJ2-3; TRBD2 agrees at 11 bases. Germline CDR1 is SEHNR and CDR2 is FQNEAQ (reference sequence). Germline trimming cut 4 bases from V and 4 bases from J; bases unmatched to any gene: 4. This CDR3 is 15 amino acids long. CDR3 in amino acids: CASSSGTSGSDTQYF. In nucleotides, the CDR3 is TGTGCCAGCAGCTCCGGGACTAGCGGATCAGATACGCAGTATTTT.

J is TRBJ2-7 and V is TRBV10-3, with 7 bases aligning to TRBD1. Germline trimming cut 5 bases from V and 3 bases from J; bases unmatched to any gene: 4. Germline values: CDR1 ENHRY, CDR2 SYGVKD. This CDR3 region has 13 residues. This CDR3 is CAISSGGDYEQYF. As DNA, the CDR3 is TGTGCCATCAGTTCAGGGGGTGACTACGAGCAGTACTTC.

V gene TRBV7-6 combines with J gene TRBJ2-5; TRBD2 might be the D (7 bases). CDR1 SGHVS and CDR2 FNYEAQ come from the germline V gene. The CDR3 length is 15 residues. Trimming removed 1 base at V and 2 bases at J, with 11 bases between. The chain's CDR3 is CASSLGGGLQETQYF. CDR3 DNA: TGTGCCAGCAGCTTAGGAGGGGGACTACAAGAGACCCAGTACTTC.

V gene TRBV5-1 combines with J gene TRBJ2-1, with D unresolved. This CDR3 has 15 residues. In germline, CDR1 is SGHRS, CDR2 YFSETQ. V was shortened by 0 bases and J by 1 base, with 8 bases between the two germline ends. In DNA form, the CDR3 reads TGCGCCAGCAGCTTGGTGGTAGGTTCCTACAATGAGCAGTTCTTC. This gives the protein CASSLVVGSYNEQFF. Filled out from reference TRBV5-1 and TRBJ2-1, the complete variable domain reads KAGVTQTPRYLIKTRGQQVTLSCSPISGHRSVSWYQQTPGQGLQFLFEYFSETQRNKGNFPGRFSGRQFSNSRSEMNVSTLELGDSALYLCASSLVVGSYNEQFFGPGTRLTVL.

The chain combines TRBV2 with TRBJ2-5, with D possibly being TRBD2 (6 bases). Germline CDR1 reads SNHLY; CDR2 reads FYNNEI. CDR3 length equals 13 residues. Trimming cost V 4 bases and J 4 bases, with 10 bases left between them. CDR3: CASSGKGGETQYF. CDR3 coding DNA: TGTGCCAGCAGTGGTAAGGGAGGAGAGACCCAGTACTTC.

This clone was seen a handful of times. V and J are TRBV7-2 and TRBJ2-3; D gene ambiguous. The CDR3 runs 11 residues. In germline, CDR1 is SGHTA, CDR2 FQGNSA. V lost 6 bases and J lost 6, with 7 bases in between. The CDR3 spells CASRQADTQYF. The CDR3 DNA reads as TGTGCCAGCAGGCAGGCGGATACGCAGTATTTT.

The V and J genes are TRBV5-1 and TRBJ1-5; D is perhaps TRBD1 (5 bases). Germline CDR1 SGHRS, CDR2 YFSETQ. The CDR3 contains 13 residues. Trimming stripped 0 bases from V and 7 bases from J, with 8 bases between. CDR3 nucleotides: TGCGCCAGCAGCTTGGGAGGGGAGCAGCCCCAGCATTTT. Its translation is CASSLGGEQPQHF. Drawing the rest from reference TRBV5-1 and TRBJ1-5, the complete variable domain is KAGVTQTPRYLIKTRGQQVTLSCSPISGHRSVSWYQQTPGQGLQFLFEYFSETQRNKGNFPGRFSGRQFSNSRSEMNVSTLELGDSALYLCASSLGGEQPQHFGDGTRLSIL.

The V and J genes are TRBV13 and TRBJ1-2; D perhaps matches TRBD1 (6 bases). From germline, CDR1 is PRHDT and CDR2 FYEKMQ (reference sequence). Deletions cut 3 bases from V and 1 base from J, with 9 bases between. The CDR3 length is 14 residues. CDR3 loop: CASSLGDNNYGYTF. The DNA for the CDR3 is TGTGCCAGCAGCTTGGGGGACAATAACTATGGCTACACCTTC.

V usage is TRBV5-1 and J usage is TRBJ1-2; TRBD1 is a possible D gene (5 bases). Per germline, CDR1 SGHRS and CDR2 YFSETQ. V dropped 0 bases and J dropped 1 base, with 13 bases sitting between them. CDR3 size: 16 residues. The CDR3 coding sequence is TGCGCCAGCAGCTTGGGGGGCGCAGGGATTAACTATGGCTACACCTTC. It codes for CASSLGGAGINYGYTF.

CDR3 in amino acids: CASSAEGQELLGAEAFF. The CDR3 DNA is TGTGCCAGCAGCGCCGAGGGACAGGAATTGCTTGGGGCTGAAGCTTTCTTT. This chain connects TRBV9 to TRBJ1-1, with TRBD1 matching 8 bases. This CDR3 spans 17 amino acids. Germline V gene sequence: CDR1 SGDLS, CDR2 YYNGEE. Germline trimming cut 3 bases from V and 6 bases from J; bases unmatched to any gene: 16. Combining the CDR3 with reference TRBV9 and TRBJ1-1 gives the whole variable domain DSGVTQTPKHLITATGQRVTLRCSPRSGDLSVYWYQQSLDQGLQFLIQYYNGEERAKGNILERFSAQQFPDLHSELNLSSLELGDSALYFCASSAEGQELLGAEAFFGQGTRLTVV.

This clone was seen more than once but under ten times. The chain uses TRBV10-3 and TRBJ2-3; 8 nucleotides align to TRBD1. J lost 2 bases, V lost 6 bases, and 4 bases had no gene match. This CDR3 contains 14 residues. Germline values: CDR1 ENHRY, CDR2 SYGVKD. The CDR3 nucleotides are TGTGCCATCAGGGCGGACAGGGCCACAGATACGCAGTATTTT. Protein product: CAIRADRATDTQYF.

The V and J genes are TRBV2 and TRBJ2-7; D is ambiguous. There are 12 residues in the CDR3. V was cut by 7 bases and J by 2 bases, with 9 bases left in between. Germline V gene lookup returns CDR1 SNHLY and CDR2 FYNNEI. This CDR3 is CASTWGTYEQYF. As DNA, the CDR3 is TGTGCCAGCACTTGGGGAACCTACGAGCAGTACTTC.

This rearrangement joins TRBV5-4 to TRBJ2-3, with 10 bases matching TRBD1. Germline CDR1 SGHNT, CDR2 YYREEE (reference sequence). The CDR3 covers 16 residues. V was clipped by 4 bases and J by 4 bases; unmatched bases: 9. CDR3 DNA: TGTGCCAGCAGCGGTCGGACAGGGGGTAGGGCAGATACGCAGTATTTT. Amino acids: CASSGRTGGRADTQYF.

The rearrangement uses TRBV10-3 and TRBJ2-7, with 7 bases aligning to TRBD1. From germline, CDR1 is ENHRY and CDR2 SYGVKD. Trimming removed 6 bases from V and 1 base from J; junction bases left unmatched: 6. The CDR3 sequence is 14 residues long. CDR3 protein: CAIRETGYSYEQYF. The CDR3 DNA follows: TGTGCCATCAGGGAGACAGGGTATTCCTACGAGCAGTACTTC.

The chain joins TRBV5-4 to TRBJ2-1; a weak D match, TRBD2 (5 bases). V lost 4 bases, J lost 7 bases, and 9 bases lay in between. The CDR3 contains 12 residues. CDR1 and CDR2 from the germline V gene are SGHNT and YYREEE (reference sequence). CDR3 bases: TGTGCCAGCAGCCCCGGAGGTAATGAGCAGTTCTTC. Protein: CASSPGGNEQFF.

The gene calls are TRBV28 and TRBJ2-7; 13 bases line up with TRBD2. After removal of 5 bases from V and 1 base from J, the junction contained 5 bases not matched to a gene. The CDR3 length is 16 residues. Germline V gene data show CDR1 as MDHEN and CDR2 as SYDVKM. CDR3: CASSRTSGRSSYEQYF. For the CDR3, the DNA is TGTGCCAGCAGTCGGACTAGCGGGAGAAGTTCCTACGAGCAGTACTTC.

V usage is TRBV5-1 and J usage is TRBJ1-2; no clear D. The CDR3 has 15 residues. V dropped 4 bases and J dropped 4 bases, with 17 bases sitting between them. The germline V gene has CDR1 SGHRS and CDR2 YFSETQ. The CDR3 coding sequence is TGCGCCAGCAGCGCTGACACCGGTTGGATCTATGGCTACACCTTC. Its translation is CASSADTGWIYGYTF.

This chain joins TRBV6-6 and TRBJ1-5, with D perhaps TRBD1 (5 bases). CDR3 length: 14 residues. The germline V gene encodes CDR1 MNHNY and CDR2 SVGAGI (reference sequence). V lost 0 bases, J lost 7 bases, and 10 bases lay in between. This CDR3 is CASSYSTGGQPQHF. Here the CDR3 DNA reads TGTGCCAGCAGTTACTCAACAGGCGGGCAGCCCCAGCATTTT.

CDR3 amino acids: CASSPIASGELFF. The CDR3 region has the DNA TGTGCCAGCAGCCCCATAGCGTCCGGGGAGCTGTTTTTT. The chain is built from TRBV7-3 and TRBJ2-2; maybe TRBD2 (5 bases). Per germline, CDR1 SGHTA and CDR2 FQGTGA. The CDR3 contains 13 residues. Between the trimmed V and J ends, which lost 5 bases and 6 bases, there was a span of 10 bases. Together with reference TRBV7-3 and TRBJ2-2, the CDR3 gives the full variable domain: GAGVSQTPSNKVTEKGKYVELRCDPISGHTALYWYRQSLGQGPEFLIYFQGTGAADDSGLPNDRFFAVRPEGSVSTLKIQRTERGDSAVYLCASSPIASGELFFGEGSRLTVL.

CDR3 protein: CASIQTDPYTGELFF. The CDR3 nucleotides are TGTGCCAGCATCCAGACAGACCCTTACACCGGGGAGCTGTTTTTT. This chain joins TRBV6-6 and TRBJ2-2; possible D gene TRBD1, 5 bases. The CDR3 is 15 amino acids. The V gene lost 7 bases and the J gene lost 3 bases, with 15 bases spanning the gap. The V gene's germline CDR1 is MNHNY and CDR2 SVGAGI (reference sequence).

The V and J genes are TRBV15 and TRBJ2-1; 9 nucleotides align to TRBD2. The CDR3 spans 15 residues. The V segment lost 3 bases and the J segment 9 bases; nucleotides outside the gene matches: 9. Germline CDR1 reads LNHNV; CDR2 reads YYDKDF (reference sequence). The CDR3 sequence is CATSSSPTSGPEQFF. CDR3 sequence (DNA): TGTGCCACCAGCAGCTCACCGACTAGCGGCCCTGAGCAGTTCTTC.

The CDR3 is CASSSTGQLFSEAFF. In nucleotides, the CDR3 is TGTGCCAGCAGCTCTACCGGACAGCTTTTCTCTGAAGCTTTCTTT. V usage is TRBV5-6 and J usage is TRBJ1-1, with a tentative D call TRBD1 (6 bases). The V and J ends lost 3 bases and 6 bases respectively, with 18 bases between them. This CDR3 is built from 15 residues. The germline gives CDR1 SGHDT, CDR2 YYEEEE.

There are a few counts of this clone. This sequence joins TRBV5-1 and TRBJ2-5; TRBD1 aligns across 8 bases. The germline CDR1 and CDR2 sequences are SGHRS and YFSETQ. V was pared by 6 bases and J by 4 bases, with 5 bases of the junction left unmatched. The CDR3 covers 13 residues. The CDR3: CASTPRGPETQYF. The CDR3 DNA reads TGCGCCAGCACTCCCAGGGGGCCAGAGACCCAGTACTTC.